These 22 T cell receptor beta chains came from one sample sequenced in a study of shared clonotypes between healthy human individuals. Here immunoSEQ multiplex PCR was the method, and the copy in TCRdb shows in-frame clones only, minus some. The profile shows approximately 2.3 million clones, 80% to 95% of them singletons. The sequenced material came from naive CD4+ T cells from PBMCs. Subset meaning: CD45RA+ positively selected. These receptors originate from a man between 18 and 29 years old in good health. Some clones in this sample may be carry-over from other donors' samples.

The chain joins TRBV9 to TRBJ2-1, with D possibly TRBD1 on 6 matching bases. CDR3 length: 13 amino acids. Looked up from germline, CDR1 is SGDLS and CDR2 is YYNGEE. The V end lost 4 bases, the J end lost 9 bases, and 14 bases lay between the germline ends. Here the CDR3 reads CASSPGVPGEQFF. CDR3 sequence (DNA): TGTGCCAGCAGCCCAGGGGTCCCCGGTGAGCAGTTCTTC.

The chain carries TRBV30 and TRBJ2-6; D not resolved. CDR3 size: 14 residues. Trimming took 3 bases from V and 4 from J, leaving 10 bases between them. Germline CDR1 and CDR2: GTSNPN and SVGIG (reference sequence). The CDR3 loop is CAWSQISGANVLTF. DNA for the CDR3: TGTGCCTGGAGCCAGATCTCGGGGGCCAACGTCCTGACTTTC.

The rearrangement joins TRBV14 to TRBJ2-7; 13 bases match TRBD2. Germline CDR1 is SGHDN and CDR2 is FVKESK. There are 20 residues in the CDR3. Unmatched junction bases numbered 14, after V lost 0 bases and J lost 3 bases. The CDR3 DNA reads TGTGCCAGCAGCCAAGATCCAAGACTAGCGGGAGGTTATGGAGGCTACGAGCAGTACTTC. Its protein product is CASSQDPRLAGGYGGYEQYF.

Only one count was recorded for this clone. The V gene is TRBV6-5, the J gene TRBJ1-2, with D possibly matching TRBD1 (5 bases). V was shortened by 6 bases and J by 8 bases, with 19 bases between the two germline ends. The germline gives CDR1 MNHEY, CDR2 SVGAGI. CDR3 size: 14 residues. CDR3 amino acids: CASRLDQGVRGYTF. The CDR3 coding sequence is TGTGCCAGCAGACTTGATCAGGGTGTGCGGGGCTACACCTTC.

The V and J genes are TRBV9 and TRBJ2-3; maybe TRBD2 (6 bases). Germline CDR1 and CDR2: SGDLS and YYNGEE. The V and J ends lost 4 bases and 4 bases respectively, with 19 bases between them. The CDR3 contains 16 residues. CDR3 amino acids: CASSPQAGRAADTQYF. The CDR3 nucleotides read TGTGCCAGCAGCCCACAAGCGGGCAGGGCCGCAGATACGCAGTATTTT.

This sequence joins TRBV5-1 and TRBJ1-4, with D perhaps TRBD1 (6 bases). The V gene lost 4 bases and the J gene lost 4 bases, with 20 bases spanning the gap. The CDR3 runs 17 residues. Looked up from germline, CDR1 is SGHRS and CDR2 is YFSETQ. CDR3 sequence: CASSMDKAGGINEKLFF. CDR3 DNA: TGCGCCAGCAGCATGGACAAGGCGGGGGGCATTAATGAAAAACTGTTTTTT. The variable domain in full, with the rest retrieved from reference TRBV5-1 and TRBJ1-4, is KAGVTQTPRYLIKTRGQQVTLSCSPISGHRSVSWYQQTPGQGLQFLFEYFSETQRNKGNFPGRFSGRQFSNSRSEMNVSTLELGDSALYLCASSMDKAGGINEKLFFGSGTQLSVL.

In its sample, this clone was seen a few times. The chain links TRBV2 to TRBJ1-1; D not certain. V was shortened by 4 bases and J by 0 bases, with 9 bases between the two germline ends. From germline, CDR1 is SNHLY and CDR2 FYNNEI. The CDR3 length is 14 residues. CDR3 residues: CASSVARLNTEAFF. The CDR3 DNA reads as TGTGCCAGCAGTGTTGCGCGGTTGAACACTGAAGCTTTCTTT.

V is TRBV7-9 and J is TRBJ1-1; 7 bases agree with TRBD1. Germline V gives CDR1 SEHNR, CDR2 FQNEAQ (reference sequence). Unmatched junction bases numbered 5, after V lost 4 bases and J lost 6 bases. The CDR3 loop spans 13 amino acids. This CDR3 is CASSSTGFAEAFF. The CDR3 bases are TGTGCCAGCAGCTCGACAGGGTTTGCTGAAGCTTTCTTT. Full variable domain (rest looked up from reference TRBV7-9 and TRBJ1-1): DTGVSQNPRHKITKRGQNVTFRCDPISEHNRLYWYRQTLGQGPEFLTYFQNEAQLEKSRLLSDRFSAERPKGSFSTLEIQRTEQGDSAMYLCASSSTGFAEAFFGQGTRLTVV.

The V call is TRBV25-1, the J call TRBJ2-7, with 11 bases lining up with TRBD1. The V gene end was trimmed by 1 base and the J gene end by 5 bases; junction bases not matched to a gene: 13. The CDR3 spans 18 residues. Germline V gives CDR1 MGHDK, CDR2 SYGVNS. CDR3 region: CASSELGTGGTRGNEQYF. CDR3 in DNA: TGTGCCAGCAGTGAATTGGGGACAGGGGGAACCCGCGGCAACGAGCAGTACTTC.

The chain is built from TRBV27 and TRBJ2-7, with a possible D match to TRBD1 (6 bases). This CDR3 contains 16 residues. Trimming stripped 0 bases from V and 3 bases from J, with 15 bases between. Germline V CDR1 and CDR2: MNHEY, SMNVEV (reference sequence). The CDR3 reads CASSLSVGTRLYEQYF. Written as DNA, the CDR3 is TGTGCCAGCAGTTTATCGGTGGGGACACGCCTCTACGAGCAGTACTTC.

The chain is built from TRBV5-4 and TRBJ1-4; the D is unclear. CDR3 length: 17 residues. Germline CDR1 SGHNT, CDR2 YYREEE (reference sequence). V dropped 0 bases and J dropped 8 bases, with 20 bases sitting between them. CDR3: CASSLGGGDQRREKLFF. The CDR3 DNA sequence: TGTGCCAGCAGCTTGGGAGGCGGAGATCAACGGCGCGAAAAACTGTTTTTT.

The chain uses TRBV15 and TRBJ2-2, with 7 bases identical to TRBD2. This CDR3 is 17 amino acids long. With V trimmed by 1 base and J by 7 bases, 12 bases remained unmatched. The germline V gene encodes CDR1 LNHNV and CDR2 YYDKDF (reference sequence). CDR3 protein: CATSRVGGVGEGGELFF. In DNA, the CDR3 is TGTGCCACCAGCAGAGTCGGTGGAGTGGGGGAGGGCGGGGAGCTGTTTTTT.

The J gene is TRBJ1-2, the V gene TRBV5-4; 11 nucleotides agree with TRBD1. Germline V CDR1 and CDR2: SGHNT, YYREEE (reference sequence). There are 15 residues in the CDR3. V gave up 3 bases and J gave up 4 bases; unmatched junction bases: 5. This CDR3 reads CASSSDRGLGYGYTF. In DNA form, the CDR3 reads TGTGCCAGCAGCTCGGACAGGGGGCTCGGCTATGGCTACACCTTC.

The count of this clone is one. The gene calls are TRBV27 and TRBJ2-7; D remains ambiguous. Germline V CDR1 and CDR2: MNHEY, SMNVEV (reference sequence). V was trimmed by 3 bases and J by 6 bases, leaving 12 bases between them. This CDR3 contains 13 residues. CDR3: CASSLISSSEQYF. CDR3 DNA: TGTGCCAGCAGTTTGATCTCTTCGTCCGAGCAGTACTTC.

This clone was recorded a few times. The chain recombines TRBV10-3 with TRBJ1-1; 9 bases line up with TRBD1. After removal of 11 bases from V and 4 bases from J, the junction contained 8 bases not matched to a gene. This CDR3 has 13 residues. Germline assignment: CDR1 ENHRY and CDR2 SYGVKD. The CDR3 region is CAAQGASATEAFF. CDR3 coding DNA: TGTGCCGCACAGGGGGCGAGTGCCACTGAAGCTTTCTTT.

The CDR3 region has the DNA TGTGCCAGCAGCGAACGGACAGACACTGAAGCTTTCTTT. It specifies CASSERTDTEAFF. The chain is built from TRBV5-6 and TRBJ1-1, with D perhaps matching TRBD1 (6 bases). Germline-derived CDR1 and CDR2 are SGHDT and YYEEEE. The germline V and J ends were trimmed by 4 bases and 3 bases, with 10 bases remaining between them. This CDR3 comprises 13 residues.

The chain recombines TRBV9 with TRBJ1-2; D remains ambiguous. V was cut by 0 bases and J by 7 bases, with 10 bases left in between. CDR1 is SGDLS, CDR2 YYNGEE, per germline. The length of the CDR3 is 13 residues. DNA for the CDR3: TGTGCCAGCAGCGTAGGCGGAACGGGTGGCTACACCTTC. Its protein product is CASSVGGTGGYTF.

This chain connects TRBV7-2 to TRBJ2-5; 7 bases are shared with TRBD1. V shed 5 bases, J shed 1 base, and the junction held 4 bases outside the gene matches. Germline values: CDR1 SGHTA, CDR2 FQGNSA. The CDR3 length is 14 residues. The CDR3 loop reads CASSLTGVQETQYF. Here the CDR3 DNA reads TGTGCCAGCAGCCTAACAGGGGTCCAAGAGACCCAGTACTTC.

About this clone itself: In the same sample, other DNA sequences code for this CDR3. V is TRBV2 and J is TRBJ2-3, with D hard to call. From germline, CDR1 is SNHLY and CDR2 FYNNEI. The CDR3 has 11 residues. V was cut by 2 bases and J by 5 bases, with 2 bases left in between. This CDR3 reads CASSERDTQYF. The CDR3 bases are TGTGCCAGCAGTGAACGAGATACGCAGTATTTT.

Note on this clone: The sample carries other DNA sequences with the same CDR3. The chain employs TRBV5-1 and TRBJ2-2; 7 nucleotides match TRBD1. The CDR3 totals 16 residues. The germline V gene encodes CDR1 SGHRS and CDR2 YFSETQ. V shed 0 bases, J shed 0 bases, and the junction held 2 bases outside the gene matches. CDR3 coding DNA: TGCGCCAGCAGCTTGGGAGGGACAGCGAACACCGGGGAGCTGTTTTTT. Translating it yields CASSLGGTANTGELFF.

Of note for this clone: The same CDR3 also results from other DNA sequences found in this sample. V is TRBV6-6 and J is TRBJ1-1; no firm D call. V was pared by 2 bases and J by 3 bases, with 7 bases between. Germline CDR1 MNHNY, CDR2 SVGAGI (reference sequence). The CDR3 has 13 amino acids. The CDR3 DNA sequence: TGTGCCAGCAGTTACGGGCAGTACACTGAAGCTTTCTTT. Its protein product is CASSYGQYTEAFF.

The genes are TRBV28 and TRBJ1-2; the D gene is possibly TRBD1 (6 bases). The CDR3 contains 16 residues. Germline V lookup: CDR1 MDHEN, CDR2 SYDVKM. V lost 5 bases to trimming and J lost 4 bases, with 20 bases between them. The CDR3 DNA is TGTGCCAGCAGTCCCCTAGAGACAGGAGGATTCTATGGCTACACCTTC. Translation gives CASSPLETGGFYGYTF.